A single sample is the source of the 5 T cell receptor beta chains below, sequenced in a study of siplizumab effects on memory and regulatory T cells. TCRdb keeps only in-frame clones here, not all; method: immunoSEQ multiplex PCR. The sample yields 8,000 to 9,000 clones, over 60% seen once. The sequenced sample was effector memory CD8+ T cells sorted from blood. Subset: unstimulated CD8+ effector memory T cells. Source of these receptors: a human donor in good health.

J is TRBJ2-2 and V is TRBV7-3, with D possibly TRBD2 on 6 matching bases. With 0 bases removed from V and 6 bases from J, the gap between germline ends came to 11 bases. The CDR3 length is 15 residues. The germline V gene encodes CDR1 SGHTA and CDR2 FQGTGA. The CDR3 reads CASSLTSGQPGELFF. CDR3 nucleotides: TGTGCCAGCAGCTTAACTAGCGGTCAACCCGGGGAGCTGTTTTTT.

This clone qualifies as medium-sized. The V gene is TRBV7-9, the J gene TRBJ1-2; no clear D gene. The CDR3 is 14 amino acids. The V gene's germline CDR1 is SEHNR and CDR2 FQNEAQ (reference sequence). Trimming took off 1 base at V and 4 bases at J, with 10 bases between the two ends. CDR3 nucleotides: TGTGCCAGCAGCTTAGACAATTCAGGCTATGGCTACACCTTC. It is translated as CASSLDNSGYGYTF.

This clone was seen only once. The chain uses TRBV7-9 and TRBJ2-1, with 9 nucleotides matching TRBD1. This CDR3 has 17 amino acids. V trimming: 5 bases; J trimming: 4 bases; junction bases outside the gene matches: 12. The germline V gene encodes CDR1 SEHNR and CDR2 FQNEAQ (reference sequence). DNA for the CDR3: TGTGCCAGCAGCCCCGTTACGACCGGGACAGGGTACAATGAGCAGTTCTTC. Translation gives CASSPVTTGTGYNEQFF.

In its sample, this clone is medium-sized (0.01 to 0.1%). The chain recombines TRBV4-1 with TRBJ2-3, with TRBD2 matching 9 bases. The ends lost 0 bases at V and 5 bases at J; junction bases unmatched: 6. Looked up from germline, CDR1 is MGHRA and CDR2 is YSYEKL. The CDR3 is 16 amino acids. In DNA, the CDR3 is TGCGCCAGCAGCCAAGATCCTAGCGGGACCATAGATACGCAGTATTTT. Translated: CASSQDPSGTIDTQYF.

The chain has TRBV6-5 and TRBJ2-3; D call uncertain. This CDR3 has 14 amino acids. Deletions cut 5 bases from V and 3 bases from J, with 12 bases between. Germline V gives CDR1 MNHEY, CDR2 SVGAGI. In nucleotides, the CDR3 is TGTGCCAGCAGTGAAGGGCAAGAGACAGATACGCAGTATTTT. Translated, it gives CASSEGQETDTQYF.